This passage covers 14 T cell receptor beta chains from one sample sequenced in a study of identical twins' blood T cells. One entry per CDR3 protein results from TCRdb running MiXCR on the 5' RACE reads. The table records 300,000 to 450,000 distinct CDR3 sequences, 28% of them present only once. Sequencing used PBMCs. Every receptor here comes from a woman aged 18-49 years in good health.

The J gene is TRBJ1-4, the V gene TRBV6-5, with D unclear. The germline V gene has CDR1 MNHEY and CDR2 SVGAGI. This CDR3 contains 14 residues. V shed 0 bases and J shed 6 bases, with 8 bases lying between them. The CDR3 is CASSYSRQHEKLFF. As DNA, the CDR3 is TGTGCCAGCAGTTACTCGCGACAACATGAAAAACTGTTTTTT.

The rearrangement joins TRBV12-3 or TRBV12-4 to TRBJ2-4; the D call may be TRBD1 or TRBD2 (5 bases each). V was cut by 6 bases and J by 7 bases, with 13 bases left in between. The CDR3 extends over 13 amino acids. CDR3 residues: CASSPPGTNIQYF. The CDR3 DNA sequence: TGTGCCAGCAGCCCGCCAGGGACCAACATTCAGTACTTC.

This clonotype has more than one count but fewer than ten. The genes are TRBV27 and TRBJ2-2; D is uncertain. V lost 10 bases and J 8 bases, leaving 14 bases between the germline ends. The CDR3 runs 12 residues. Germline-derived CDR1 and CDR2 are MNHEY and SMNVEV (reference sequence). As DNA, the CDR3 is TGTGCCATCGCGAATTCCAGAGGGGAGCTGTTTTTT. This translates into CAIANSRGELFF.

On this clonotype: Since a much larger clone is just one base distant, this may be a read error. The V call is TRBV29-1, the J call TRBJ2-1, with 8 bases fitting TRBD2. Germline V gene lookup returns CDR1 SQVTM and CDR2 ANQGSEA. The CDR3 has 11 residues. CDR3 coding DNA: TGCAGAGCGGGAGCCTGCAATGAGCAGTTCTTC. This sequence encodes CRAGACNEQFF.

This clonotype was seen more than once but under ten times. This chain uses TRBV6-1 with TRBJ2-3; possible D gene TRBD2, 6 bases. The CDR3 runs 13 residues. V dropped 8 bases and J dropped 3 bases, with 12 bases sitting between them. Germline V CDR1 and CDR2: MNHNS, SASEGT. The CDR3 DNA reads as TGTGCCAGCTCCATTGGGAGGACAGATACGCAGTATTTT. Residues: CASSIGRTDTQYF.

The chain has TRBV2 and TRBJ1-1, with D tentatively TRBD1 (5 bases). Trimming stripped 11 bases from V and 1 base from J, with 5 bases between. Germline V gives CDR1 SNHLY, CDR2 FYNNEI. The CDR3 runs to 10 residues. This chain's CDR3 is CAGGNTEAFF. CDR3 DNA: TGTGCCGGGGGGAACACTGAAGCTTTCTTT.

The rearrangement uses TRBV18 and TRBJ1-3; no clear D. V lost 2 bases and J lost 4, with 12 bases in between. CDR3 length: 15 amino acids. CDR1 is KGHSH and CDR2 is LQKENI in the germline V gene. CDR3: CASSPGSPTGNTIYF. The CDR3 nucleotides read TGTGCCAGCTCACCAGGGAGCCCGACGGGAAACACCATATATTTT.

V gene TRBV7-9 combines with J gene TRBJ1-1, with a tentative D call TRBD1 (5 bases). CDR1 is SEHNR, CDR2 FQNEAQ, per germline (reference sequence). Trimming left V 6 bases short and J 6 bases short, with 14 bases between. The CDR3 length is 13 residues. The CDR3 DNA follows: TGTGCCAGCAGTCCGCCCAGGGTCCCTGAAGCTTTCTTT. Protein: CASSPPRVPEAFF.

V and J are TRBV29-1 and TRBJ1-1; tentative D call: TRBD1 (6 bases). Looked up from germline, CDR1 is SQVTM and CDR2 is ANQGSEA. V shed 4 bases and J shed 10 bases, with 19 bases lying between them. There are 13 residues in the CDR3. The DNA of the CDR3 is TGCAGCGTTGTAGTGGGGGCGCTAAGTAGAGCTTTCTTT. It is translated as CSVVVGALSRAFF. The full variable domain, rest sourced from reference TRBV29-1 and TRBJ1-1, is SAVISQKPSRDICQRGTSLTIQCQVDSQVTMMFWYRQQPGQSLTLIATANQGSEATYESGFVIDKFPISRPNLTFSTLTVSNMSPEDSSIYLCSVVVGALSRAFFGQGTRLTVV.

Only a few counts were recorded for this clonotype. V is TRBV20-1 and J is TRBJ1-4; D perhaps matches TRBD1 (5 bases). Germline CDR1 is DFQATT and CDR2 is SNEGSKA (reference sequence). The CDR3 has 13 residues. V was trimmed by 5 bases and J by 7 bases, leaving 14 bases between them. CDR3 sequence reads: CSAATGGGEKLFF. The CDR3 coding sequence is TGCAGTGCTGCGACGGGGGGAGGTGAAAAACTGTTTTTT.

Concerning this clonotype itself: A read error is possible here, since a much larger clone lies one base away. The gene calls are TRBV20-1 and TRBJ1-2; D remains ambiguous. Trimming removed 8 bases at V and 3 bases at J, with 19 bases between. CDR3 length equals 14 residues. Looked up from germline, CDR1 is DFQATT and CDR2 is SNEGSKA (reference sequence). The CDR3: CSTIFPGEDYGYTF. CDR3 DNA: TGCAGTACTATTTTCCCAGGCGAGGACTATGGCTACACCTTC.

The chain combines TRBV7-7 with TRBJ1-4; 11 bases map to TRBD1. The germline V gene has CDR1 SSHAT and CDR2 FNYEAQ (reference sequence). There are 16 residues in the CDR3. The CDR3 nucleotides read TGTGCTAGCGGACCGGGACAGGGGGCAACTAATGAAAAACTGTTTTTT. This codes for CASGPGQGATNEKLFF.

Regarding this clonotype: Germline is not matched at one junction end, which may reflect a read error. This rearrangement joins TRBV7-2 to TRBJ1-1; D might be TRBD1 (6 bases). The CDR3 has 14 residues. CDR1 SGHTA and CDR2 FQGNSA come from the germline V gene. CDR3 sequence (DNA): TGCGCCAGCCGGACACAGGGAGGGATTAATGAAGCTTTCTTT. Amino acids: CASRTQGGINEAFF.

The chain is built from TRBV18 and TRBJ1-3, with D maybe TRBD1 (6 bases). The CDR3 runs 16 residues. Per the germline V gene, CDR1 is KGHSH and CDR2 is LQKENI. Trimming removed 6 bases at V and 0 bases at J, with 15 bases between. CDR3 DNA: TGTGCCAGCTCCACTACCTACAGGGTCTCTGGAAACACCATATATTTT. Protein: CASSTTYRVSGNTIYF.